Listed below are T cell receptor beta chains from one sample, sequenced in a study of blood T cell repertoires in COVID-19. Assay: immunoSEQ multiplex PCR; the TCRdb copy retains only in-frame clones and omits some. The sample has about 280,000 clones; around 80% are singletons. The sequencing input was PBMCs or T cells enriched from blood (not recorded which). These receptors all come from a man aged 40-49 years who had been exposed to COVID-19. Both conserved end residues are part of each CDR3. The D gene is left open where the match is weak. Clone size is stated in some rows and not others, as once, few, many or a class when expanded.

j_call cdr3_length v_call d_call clone_size cdr3_aa cdr3_nt
TRBJ1-4 15 TRBV27 TRBD1 . CASSPYGTENEKLFF TGTGCCAGCAGTCCGTACGGGACAGAGAATGAAAAACTGTTTTTT
TRBJ1-2 16 TRBV7-2 . . CASSVTRASGTLGYTF TGTGCCAGCAGCGTCACTCGGGCATCCGGGACACTTGGCTACACCTTC
TRBJ1-3 13 TRBV6-5 . . CASLNPGGNTIYF TGTGCCAGCCTGAACCCGGGTGGAAACACCATATATTTT
TRBJ2-7 17 TRBV24-1 . . CATSDSGRGTVSYEQYF TGTGCCACCAGTGATTCCGGGAGGGGGACAGTCTCCTACGAGCAGTACTTC
TRBJ2-1 19 TRBV3-1/TRBV3-2 TRBD2 . CASSQIRRLAGSKGNEQFF TGTGCCAGCAGCCAAATCCGGCGGCTAGCGGGATCTAAAGGTAATGAGCAGTTCTTC
TRBJ2-1 11 TRBV11-2 . . CASSLTREQFF TGTGCCAGCAGCTTAACGCGCGAGCAGTTCTTC
TRBJ2-3 9 TRBV12-5 . once CASGLSSFF TGTGCTAGTGGCCTATCTAGTTTTTTT
TRBJ2-5 15 TRBV9 TRBD2 . CASSVLSGSRETQYF TGTGCCAGCAGCGTACTTAGCGGGAGCAGGGAGACCCAGTACTTC
TRBJ1-1 13 TRBV12-3/TRBV12-4 . . CASSFGQITEAFF TGTGCCAGCAGTTTTGGACAAATCACTGAAGCTTTCTTT
TRBJ1-4 15 TRBV4-1 . . CASSQESWPGEKLFF TGCGCCAGCAGCCAAGAAAGTTGGCCAGGGGAAAAACTGTTTTTT
TRBJ2-7 17 TRBV29-1 TRBD2 . CSVLGLPGVAGEYKQYF TGCAGCGTTTTGGGGCTCCCGGGGGTAGCGGGAGAGTATAAGCAGTACTTC
TRBJ1-4 15 TRBV21-1 . once CASSKRENANEKLFF TGTGCCAGCAGCAAACGGGAGAACGCGAATGAAAAACTGTTTTTT
TRBJ2-2 14 TRBV24-1 . . CATRGTTNTGELFF TGTGCCACCAGAGGGACAACGAACACCGGGGAGCTGTTTTTT
TRBJ1-1 13 TRBV29-1 TRBD1 . CSASTGGGTEAFF TGCAGCGCCTCGACAGGGGGGGGGACTGAAGCTTTCTTT
TRBJ2-3 15 TRBV5-6 TRBD2 . CASSLSGRGTDTQYF TGTGCCAGCAGCCTTAGCGGGAGGGGTACAGATACGCAGTATTTT
TRBJ1-2 12 TRBV18 . . CASSPPSGGYTF TGTGCCAGCTCACCACCTTCAGGGGGCTACACCTTC
TRBJ2-1 17 TRBV9 TRBD2 few CASSVIGLAGVWNEQFF TGTGCCAGCAGCGTAATTGGACTAGCGGGAGTTTGGAATGAGCAGTTCTTC
TRBJ2-2 15 TRBV14 . . CASTPAGIVTGELFF TGTGCCAGCACCCCAGCGGGTATCGTGACCGGGGAGCTGTTTTTT
TRBJ1-1 15 TRBV3-1/TRBV3-2 . once CASSQFPGQRLMAFF TGTGCCAGCAGCCAATTCCCGGGACAAAGATTAATGGCTTTCTTT
TRBJ1-1 15 TRBV7-2 . . CASSLEGRGLTEAFF TGTGCCAGCAGCTTAGAGGGCAGGGGTCTCACTGAAGCTTTCTTT
TRBJ2-2 18 TRBV10-3 TRBD2 . CATDYSAGVRPNTGELFF TGTGCCACGGATTATTCGGCGGGAGTCCGTCCGAACACCGGGGAGCTGTTTTTT
TRBJ1-2 12 TRBV19 . . CASQSNNYGYTF TGTGCCAGCCAGTCCAATAACTATGGCTACACCTTC
TRBJ1-5 15 TRBV7-9 TRBD1 . CASSLAWDRDQPQHF TGTGCCAGCAGCTTAGCGTGGGACAGGGATCAGCCCCAGCATTTT
TRBJ2-7 13 TRBV7-3 . few CASSLEQGYEQYF TGTGCCAGCAGCCTTGAACAGGGCTACGAGCAGTACTTC
TRBJ1-5 13 TRBV30 TRBD1 . CAWGTGDNQPQHF TGTGCCTGGGGGACAGGGGACAATCAGCCCCAGCATTTT
TRBJ1-2 15 TRBV4-1 TRBD1 . CASSHPLPTGEGYTF TGCGCCAGCAGCCACCCACTCCCCACAGGGGAAGGCTACACCTTC
TRBJ2-7 14 TRBV2 TRBD1 . CASRTTGGAYEQYF TGTGCCAGCAGAACAACAGGGGGCGCTTACGAGCAGTACTTC
TRBJ2-3 18 TRBV5-1 . . CASSDGPRRALSTDTQYF TGCGCCAGCAGCGACGGCCCCCGGAGAGCGCTCAGCACAGATACGCAGTATTTT
TRBJ1-5 14 TRBV24-1 . . CATSVQGSNQPQHF TGTGCCACCAGTGTGCAGGGCAGCAATCAGCCCCAGCATTTT
TRBJ1-2 14 TRBV5-4 . . CASSLDGGVYGYTF TGTGCCAGCAGCTTGGACGGGGGGGTTTATGGCTACACCTTC
TRBJ2-1 17 TRBV5-1 TRBD2 once CASSLAPTGGPLNEQFF TGCGCCAGCAGCTTGGCCCCCACGGGAGGGCCTCTTAACGAGCAGTTCTTC
TRBJ1-1 13 TRBV3-1/TRBV3-2 . . CASSPRLETEAFF TGTGCCAGCAGCCCCCGACTTGAAACTGAAGCTTTCTTT
TRBJ1-1 14 TRBV14 . few CASSPETRFTEAFF TGTGCCAGCAGCCCGGAGACGAGGTTTACAGAAGCTTTCTTT
TRBJ2-7 17 TRBV5-1 . . CASSLGGWLARDYEQYF TGCGCCAGCAGCTTGGGGGGTTGGCTAGCTAGGGACTACGAGCAGTACTTC
TRBJ2-3 14 TRBV5-1 . many CASSLGTLGDTQYF TGCGCCAGCAGCCTCGGGACTCTGGGGGATACGCAGTATTTT
TRBJ1-5 17 TRBV18 . . CASSPSLTSPSNQPQHF TGTGCCAGCTCACCATCCTTGACAAGCCCGAGTAATCAGCCCCAGCATTTT
TRBJ2-7 12 TRBV11-2 . . CASSLISGEQYF TGTGCCAGCAGCTTGATTAGTGGCGAGCAGTACTTC
TRBJ1-3 14 TRBV7-9 . . CASSLRRGGNTIYF TGTGCCAGCAGCTTACGAAGGGGTGGAAACACCATATATTTT
TRBJ1-4 15 TRBV19 . many CASSKTGALNEKLFF TGTGCCAGTAGTAAGACAGGAGCACTGAATGAAAAACTGTTTTTT
TRBJ1-1 11 TRBV20-1 . . CSALKETEAFF TGCAGTGCTTTGAAGGAGACTGAAGCTTTCTTT
TRBJ2-5 12 TRBV2 . once CASSGGRETQYF TGTGCCAGCAGTGGGGGGCGGGAGACCCAGTACTTC
TRBJ2-7 14 TRBV11-3 TRBD2 . CASSLEAGAYEQYF TGTGCCAGCAGCTTAGAAGCGGGGGCCTACGAGCAGTACTTC
TRBJ2-3 15 TRBV19 TRBD2 few CASSSTSGLGDTQYF TGTGCCAGTAGCAGCACTAGCGGGCTTGGGGATACGCAGTATTTT
TRBJ1-1 16 TRBV4-1 . . CASSQPIGHSLTEAFF TGCGCCAGCAGCCAACCCATCGGACACTCCCTCACTGAAGCTTTCTTT
TRBJ2-7 11 TRBV6-5 . . CASGLNYEQYF TGTGCCAGCGGGCTAAACTACGAGCAGTACTTC
TRBJ1-2 14 TRBV18 . few CASSPSREAYGYTF TGTGCCAGCTCACCCAGCAGGGAAGCCTATGGCTACACCTTC